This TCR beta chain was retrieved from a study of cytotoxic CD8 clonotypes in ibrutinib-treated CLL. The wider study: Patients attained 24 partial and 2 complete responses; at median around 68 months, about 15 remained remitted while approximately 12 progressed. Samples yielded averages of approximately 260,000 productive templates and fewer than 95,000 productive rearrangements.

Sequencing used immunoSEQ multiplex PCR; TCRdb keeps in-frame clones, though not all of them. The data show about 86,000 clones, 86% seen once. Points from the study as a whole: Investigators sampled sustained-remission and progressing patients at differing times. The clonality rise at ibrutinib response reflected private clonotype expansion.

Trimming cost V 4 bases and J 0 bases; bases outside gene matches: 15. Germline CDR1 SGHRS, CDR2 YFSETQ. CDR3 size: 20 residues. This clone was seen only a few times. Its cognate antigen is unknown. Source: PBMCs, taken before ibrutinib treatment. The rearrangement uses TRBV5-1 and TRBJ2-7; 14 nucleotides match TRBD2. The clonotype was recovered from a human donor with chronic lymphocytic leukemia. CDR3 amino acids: CASSSPHRTSGRQLSYEQYF. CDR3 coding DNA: TGCGCCAGCAGCAGCCCCCACCGGACTAGCGGGAGGCAACTCTCCTACGAGCAGTACTTC. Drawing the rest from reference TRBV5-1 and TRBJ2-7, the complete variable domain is KAGVTQTPRYLIKTRGQQVTLSCSPISGHRSVSWYQQTPGQGLQFLFEYFSETQRNKGNFPGRFSGRQFSNSRSEMNVSTLELGDSALYLCASSSPHRTSGRQLSYEQYFGPGTRLTVT.